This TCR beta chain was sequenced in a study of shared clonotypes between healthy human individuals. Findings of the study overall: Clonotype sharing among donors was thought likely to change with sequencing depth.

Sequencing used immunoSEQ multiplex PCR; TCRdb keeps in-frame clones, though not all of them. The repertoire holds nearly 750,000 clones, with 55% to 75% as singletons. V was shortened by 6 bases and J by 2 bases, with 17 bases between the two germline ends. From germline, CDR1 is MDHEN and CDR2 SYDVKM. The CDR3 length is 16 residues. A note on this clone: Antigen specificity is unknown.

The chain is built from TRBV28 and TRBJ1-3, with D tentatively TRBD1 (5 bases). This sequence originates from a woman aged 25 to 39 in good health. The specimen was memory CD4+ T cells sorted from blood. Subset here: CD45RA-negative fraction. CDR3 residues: CASRGGGLTPGNTIYF. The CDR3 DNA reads TGTGCCAGCAGGGGGGGAGGGTTGACCCCTGGAAACACCATATATTTT.